The 5 T cell receptor beta chains listed next were all sequenced from one sample in a study of CD8 T cells in Susac syndrome. Random hexamers were used to reverse transcribe roughly 0.5 to 1 ug of RNA. TCRdb reprocessed the immunoSEQ multiplex PCR reads with MiXCR, giving one entry per CDR3 protein. This sample has some 96,000 distinct CDR3 sequences; roughly 94% occur once, and the top ten carry about 0.28%. Source material: CD4+ T cells from PBMCs. The receptors derive from a human donor with Susac syndrome.

The CDR3 nucleotides are TGCAGTGCTAGAGCCAGGGTTTCAGGACAGGGGGGGAATCAGCCCCAGCATTTT. Translated, it gives CSARARVSGQGGNQPQHF. The genes are TRBV20-1 and TRBJ1-5; 10 bases agree with TRBD1. This CDR3 comprises 18 residues. Germline V gene sequence: CDR1 DFQATT, CDR2 SNEGSKA (reference sequence). Trimming cost V 1 base and J 4 bases; bases outside gene matches: 13.

This sequence joins TRBV30 and TRBJ2-7, with 8 bases matching TRBD1. The CDR3 totals 13 residues. Germline V lookup: CDR1 GTSNPN, CDR2 SVGIG (reference sequence). The V and J ends lost 5 bases and 0 bases, in that order; junction bases with no gene match: 3. CDR3 DNA sequence: TGTGCCTGGTCGACAGGGGCCTCCTACGAGCAGTACTTC. Its protein product is CAWSTGASYEQYF.

The V and J genes are TRBV27 and TRBJ2-2; D possibly matches TRBD1 or TRBD2 (5 bases each). Trimming removed 8 bases from V and 3 bases from J, with 16 bases in between. This CDR3 is 15 amino acids long. CDR1 is MNHEY, CDR2 SMNVEV, per germline (reference sequence). Here the CDR3 DNA reads TGTGCCAGCCGGCGAGGGGCCGGGGACACCGGGGAGCTGTTTTTT. Translation: CASRRGAGDTGELFF.

V usage is TRBV7-9 and J usage is TRBJ2-7, with D possibly TRBD1 on 6 matching bases. From germline, CDR1 is SEHNR and CDR2 FQNEAQ (reference sequence). The CDR3 is 12 residues long. V dropped 4 bases and J dropped 6 bases, with 10 bases sitting between them. The CDR3 DNA follows: TGTGCCAGCAGCTATCAGGGGTTCGAGCAGTACTTC. Protein product: CASSYQGFEQYF.

This chain uses TRBV9 with TRBJ2-3; TRBD2 matches at 12 bases. Germline lookup yields CDR1 SGDLS and CDR2 YYNGEE. Trimming at V came to 3 bases and at J to 2 bases, leaving 7 bases not matched to a gene. The length of the CDR3 is 17 residues. The DNA for the CDR3 is TGTGCCAGCAGCGCTACTGGACTAGCGGGGATCACAGATACGCAGTATTTT. Amino acids: CASSATGLAGITDTQYF. The whole variable domain, remainder taken from reference TRBV9 and TRBJ2-3, is DSGVTQTPKHLITATGQRVTLRCSPRSGDLSVYWYQQSLDQGLQFLIQYYNGEERAKGNILERFSAQQFPDLHSELNLSSLELGDSALYFCASSATGLAGITDTQYFGPGTRLTVL.